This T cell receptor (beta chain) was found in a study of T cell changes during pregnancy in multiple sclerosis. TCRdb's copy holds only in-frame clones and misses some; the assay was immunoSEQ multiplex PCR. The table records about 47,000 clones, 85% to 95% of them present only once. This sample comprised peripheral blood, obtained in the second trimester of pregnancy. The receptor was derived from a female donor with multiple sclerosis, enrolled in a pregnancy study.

CDR3 in DNA: TGTGCCAGTAGTATTTCGGGGGATGGCTACACCTTC. Translation: CASSISGDGYTF. This sequence joins TRBV19 and TRBJ1-2; a weak D match, TRBD1 (5 bases). Between the trimmed V and J ends, which lost 3 bases and 6 bases, there was a span of 8 bases. Germline CDR1 LNHDA, CDR2 SQIVND (reference sequence). The CDR3 consists of 12 residues.